Shown below are 19 T cell receptor beta chains from a single sample sequenced in a study of T cells after yellow fever vaccination. One entry per CDR3 protein results from TCRdb running MiXCR on the 5' RACE reads. The table records 50,000 or so distinct CDR3 sequences, 6% to 8.5% of them present only once. Sequencing was performed on CD8+ T cells not binding an NS4B(214-222) dextramer, sorted from PBMCs, taken roughly 47 days after the first yellow fever vaccination. The receptors stem from a man younger than 35 who received the YFV17D yellow fever vaccine.

V gene TRBV5-1 combines with J gene TRBJ2-5; 10 bases are shared with TRBD2. This CDR3 has 16 amino acids. The V and J ends lost 4 bases and 2 bases, in that order; junction bases with no gene match: 8. CDR1 is SGHRS and CDR2 is YFSETQ in the germline V gene. This CDR3 reads CASSPPSGGPQETQYF. CDR3 nucleotides: TGCGCCAGCAGCCCGCCTAGCGGGGGCCCGCAAGAGACCCAGTACTTC. The full variable domain, in which reference TRBV5-1 and TRBJ2-5 provide the parts outside the CDR3, is KAGVTQTPRYLIKTRGQQVTLSCSPISGHRSVSWYQQTPGQGLQFLFEYFSETQRNKGNFPGRFSGRQFSNSRSEMNVSTLELGDSALYLCASSPPSGGPQETQYFGPGTRLLVL.

This clonotype occurred many times. This chain uses TRBV5-1 with TRBJ2-7, with 7 bases matching TRBD1. From germline, CDR1 is SGHRS and CDR2 YFSETQ. This CDR3 has 14 amino acids. With 0 bases clipped from V and 5 bases from J, the junction kept 5 bases outside the gene matches. CDR3 loop: CASSLGQGVDEQYF. CDR3 nucleotides: TGCGCCAGCAGCTTGGGCCAGGGGGTCGACGAGCAGTACTTC.

Concerning this clonotype: The DNA is left out, because the CDR3 cannot be placed on it with certainty; the CDR3 is given as TCRdb lists it. V usage is TRBV10-3 and J usage is TRBJ2-2; the table assigns TRBD1, which was not confirmed against the DNA. The CDR3 extends over 17 residues, inclusive of both ends. Germline V gives CDR1 ENHRY, CDR2 SYGVKD. The CDR3 here is CANLPGQQKRKPGSCFF.

The chain combines TRBV7-6 with TRBJ2-7; 9 bases are a match to TRBD2. Germline CDR1 and CDR2: SGHVS and FNYEAQ. J gave up 3 bases and V 1 base, and 4 bases lay outside the gene matches. This CDR3 spans 15 amino acids. This CDR3 reads CASSLGAGGNYEQYV. CDR3 DNA sequence: TGTGCCAGCAGCTTAGGGGCGGGGGGGAACTACGAGCAGTACGTC.

The chain joins TRBV20-1 to TRBJ1-5, with TRBD1 matching 11 bases. V lost 8 bases and J lost 5; bases outside the gene matches: 5. Looked up from germline, CDR1 is DFQATT and CDR2 is SNEGSKA (reference sequence). This CDR3 has 13 residues. CDR3 protein: CSTRTGGDQPQHF. DNA of the CDR3: TGCAGTACAAGGACAGGGGGCGATCAGCCCCAGCATTTT.

There are many counts of this clonotype. V and J are TRBV5-5 and TRBJ2-3; D remains unclear. The germline CDR1 and CDR2 sequences are SGHKS and YYEKEE (reference sequence). The germline V and J ends were trimmed by 4 bases and 5 bases, with 14 bases remaining between them. CDR3 length: 14 amino acids. The CDR3 sequence is CASSPPISLDTQYF. CDR3 coding DNA: TGTGCCAGCAGCCCCCCGATAAGTTTAGATACGCAGTATTTT. The full variable domain, its missing parts supplied by reference TRBV5-5 and TRBJ2-3, is DAGVTQSPTHLIKTRGQQVTLRCSPISGHKSVSWYQQVLGQGPQFIFQYYEKEERGRGNFPDRFSARQFPNYSSELNVNALLLGDSALYLCASSPPISLDTQYFGPGTRLTVL.

This clonotype has ten or more counts. The V and J genes are TRBV6-4 and TRBJ2-3, with 7 bases fitting TRBD1. Germline assignment: CDR1 MRHNA and CDR2 SNTAGT. After removal of 5 bases from V and 2 bases from J, the junction contained 4 bases not matched to a gene. The CDR3 runs 14 residues. Written as DNA, the CDR3 is TGTGCCAGCAGTCCGGGACAGTCCACAGATACGCAGTATTTT. Translation: CASSPGQSTDTQYF.

This clonotype was recorded many times. The chain is built from TRBV10-3 and TRBJ2-4; the D gene is possibly TRBD1 (5 bases). The CDR3 is 16 residues long. V lost 0 bases, J lost 0 bases, and 9 bases lay in between. CDR1 and CDR2 from the germline V gene are ENHRY and SYGVKD. The DNA for the CDR3 is TGTGCCATCAGTGAGTCAGGGGTGATAGCCAAAAACATTCAGTACTTC. Translating it yields CAISESGVIAKNIQYF.

This rearrangement joins TRBV29-1 to TRBJ2-1; 9 bases match TRBD2. Germline CDR1 SQVTM, CDR2 ANQGSEA. J was trimmed by 1 base and V by 8 bases; bases with no gene match: 9. The CDR3 is 15 amino acids. CDR3 in DNA: TGCAGCACCTGGGGGGCGGGGGGGTCCTACAATGAGCAGTTCTTC. This gives the protein CSTWGAGGSYNEQFF.

There are many counts of this clonotype. This sequence joins TRBV7-2 and TRBJ2-1; D is undetermined. Germline CDR1 and CDR2: SGHTA and FQGNSA. The CDR3 contains 13 residues. Trimming stripped 2 bases from V and 7 bases from J, with 9 bases between. In DNA form, the CDR3 reads TGTGCCAGCAGCTTAATTGGCGGAAATGAGCAGTTCTTC. This sequence encodes CASSLIGGNEQFF.

This clonotype occurred many times. This chain links TRBV10-2 with TRBJ2-1, with 7 bases matching TRBD2. Trimming took 0 bases from V and 0 from J; bases not matched to a gene: 5. CDR3 length: 17 amino acids. Germline values: CDR1 WSHSY, CDR2 SAAADI. As DNA, the CDR3 is TGCGCCAGCAGTGAGTCGGCGCGGGGGAGCTCCTACAATGAGCAGTTCTTC. As protein: CASSESARGSSYNEQFF.

The gene calls are TRBV7-9 and TRBJ2-5; TRBD1 matches 7 bases. V dropped 9 bases and J dropped 5; count of bases not matched to a gene: 3. From germline, CDR1 is SEHNR and CDR2 FQNEAQ (reference sequence). The CDR3 totals 11 residues. The DNA of the CDR3 is TGTGCCAGTGGGACAGTGGAGACCCAGTACTTC. Its protein is CASGTVETQYF.

This clonotype occurred many times. The CDR3 DNA reads as TGTGCCACCAGCGGGTTCACAGATACGCAGTATTTT. It translates to CATSGFTDTQYF. J is TRBJ2-3 and V is TRBV15, with D unresolved. CDR1 is LNHNV, CDR2 YYDKDF, per germline (reference sequence). The CDR3 spans 12 residues. The ends were cut back, 5 bases at V and 2 bases at J, with 5 bases in the middle.

This clonotype was found a few times. This chain joins TRBV4-3 and TRBJ1-1; D remains ambiguous. Germline V gene data show CDR1 as LGHNA and CDR2 as YSLEER. Trimming shortened V by 1 base and J by 4 bases, and 16 bases separated the two germline ends. There are 16 residues in the CDR3. The CDR3 protein is CASSQASEGLSTEAFF. The CDR3 DNA sequence: TGCGCCAGCAGCCAAGCGTCGGAGGGTTTAAGCACTGAAGCTTTCTTT.

This clonotype was found many times. This chain uses TRBV4-1 with TRBJ2-2; TRBD1 matches at 10 bases. V trimming: 8 bases; J trimming: 5 bases; junction bases outside the gene matches: 8. CDR3 size: 15 residues. CDR1 is MGHRA, CDR2 YSYEKL, per germline. Here the CDR3 DNA reads TGCGCCAGCCAGACCCGGGACAGGGGTACCGGGGAGCTGTTTTTT. This translates into CASQTRDRGTGELFF.

This clonotype was counted at least ten times. The genes are TRBV4-2 and TRBJ1-5; D might be TRBD1 (5 bases). Germline CDR1 and CDR2: LGHNA and YNFKEQ. V was cut by 0 bases and J by 2 bases, with 11 bases left in between. The CDR3 is made up of 16 amino acids. The CDR3 loop is CASSQEFGRGNQPQHF. In DNA form, the CDR3 reads TGTGCCAGCAGCCAAGAATTCGGCAGGGGCAATCAGCCCCAGCATTTT.

In its sample, this clonotype was seen many times. The DNA of the CDR3 is TGTGCCAGCAGCCAAGAGACAGCTAATGAAAAACTGTTTTTT. This encodes CASSQETANEKLFF. The J gene is TRBJ1-4, the V gene TRBV4-2, with D tentatively TRBD1 (5 bases). The CDR3 runs to 14 residues. The V gene lost 0 bases and the J gene lost 3 bases, with 5 bases spanning the gap. In germline, CDR1 is LGHNA, CDR2 YNFKEQ.

This clonotype was seen more than once but under ten times. V and J are TRBV5-1 and TRBJ1-2; the D is unclear. Germline loops: CDR1 SGHRS, CDR2 YFSETQ. This CDR3 has 15 residues. Deletions cut 4 bases from V and 0 bases from J, with 13 bases between. CDR3 region: CASSPVGPTNYGYTF. In nucleotides, the CDR3 is TGCGCCAGCAGCCCGGTAGGACCGACTAACTATGGCTACACCTTC. The whole variable domain, remainder taken from reference TRBV5-1 and TRBJ1-2, is KAGVTQTPRYLIKTRGQQVTLSCSPISGHRSVSWYQQTPGQGLQFLFEYFSETQRNKGNFPGRFSGRQFSNSRSEMNVSTLELGDSALYLCASSPVGPTNYGYTFGSGTRLTVV.

This chain joins TRBV4-1 and TRBJ2-5; D perhaps matches TRBD2 (6 bases). Germline V gene sequence: CDR1 MGHRA, CDR2 YSYEKL. CDR3 size: 14 residues. Trimming cost V 5 bases and J 0 bases, with 10 bases left between them. CDR3 in amino acids: CASSDSGDQETQYF. The CDR3 DNA sequence: TGCGCCAGCAGCGACTCGGGAGACCAAGAGACCCAGTACTTC.